Listed here are 21 T cell receptor beta chains from one sample, sequenced in a study of CD8+ T cells in alopecia areata. Once RNA had been extracted, it was reverse transcribed into cDNA to act as the sequencing template. TCRdb's copy holds only in-frame clones and misses some; the assay was immunoSEQ multiplex PCR. The sample holds some 200,000 clones, 59% seen once. The sample here was CD4+ T cells sorted from blood, taken at week 0. Source of these receptors: a human donor with alopecia areata.

The chain is built from TRBV29-1 and TRBJ2-5; D remains unclear. The CDR3 has 16 amino acids. Germline V gives CDR1 SQVTM, CDR2 ANQGSEA. Trimming stripped 6 bases from V and 4 bases from J, with 24 bases between. CDR3 sequence reads: CSVVTDWYGSGETQYF. CDR3 nucleotide sequence: TGCAGCGTGGTGACTGATTGGTATGGCTCGGGAGAGACCCAGTACTTC.

This clone was found a few times. The chain combines TRBV5-1 with TRBJ1-1; possibly TRBD1 for D (5 bases). The germline V gene has CDR1 SGHRS and CDR2 YFSETQ. The V gene lost 4 bases and the J gene lost 8 bases, with 12 bases spanning the gap. There are 12 residues in the CDR3. For the CDR3, the DNA is TGCGCCAGCAGCCGACCCCCAGGGGAAGCTTTCTTT. This codes for CASSRPPGEAFF. Combining the CDR3 with reference TRBV5-1 and TRBJ1-1 gives the whole variable domain KAGVTQTPRYLIKTRGQQVTLSCSPISGHRSVSWYQQTPGQGLQFLFEYFSETQRNKGNFPGRFSGRQFSNSRSEMNVSTLELGDSALYLCASSRPPGEAFFGQGTRLTVV.

The gene calls are TRBV5-1 and TRBJ2-3, with D maybe TRBD2 (6 bases). CDR1 and CDR2 from the germline V gene are SGHRS and YFSETQ. CDR3 size: 16 residues. Trimming cost V 4 bases and J 3 bases, with 18 bases left between them. The CDR3 loop reads CASSGGTSQRTDTQYF. CDR3 DNA: TGCGCCAGCAGCGGGGGGACTTCGCAACGGACAGATACGCAGTATTTT.

V is TRBV6-1 and J is TRBJ2-7, with D perhaps TRBD2 (6 bases). The length of the CDR3 is 16 residues. Germline assignment: CDR1 MNHNS and CDR2 SASEGT. Trimming pared 0 bases from V and 3 bases from J, leaving 15 bases between. CDR3 sequence reads: CASSEARGGTYYEQYF. Here the CDR3 DNA reads TGTGCCAGCAGTGAAGCGCGTGGGGGGACCTACTACGAGCAGTACTTC.

The chain uses TRBV7-3 and TRBJ2-7; 9 nucleotides agree with TRBD1. Germline assignment: CDR1 SGHTA and CDR2 FQGTGA. V lost 8 bases and J lost 2; bases outside the gene matches: 4. The CDR3 has 13 residues. In nucleotides, the CDR3 is TGTGCCAGCGGGACAGGGAGGCCCTACGAGCAGTACTTC. Translating it yields CASGTGRPYEQYF.

The table lists this clone with a count of one. The chain couples TRBV18 to TRBJ2-7; no reliable D call. This CDR3 is built from 15 residues. The V and J ends lost 2 bases and 6 bases respectively, with 17 bases between them. Germline values: CDR1 KGHSH, CDR2 LQKENI. CDR3 bases: TGTGCCAGCTCACCATTGAAGGCGGCTTACTCCGAGCAGTACTTC. This codes for CASSPLKAAYSEQYF.

The chain joins TRBV23-1 to TRBJ1-5; no firm D call. TRBV23-1 counts as an open reading frame of uncertain function. The CDR3 consists of 16 residues. The V gene lost 7 bases and the J gene lost 0 bases, with 16 bases spanning the gap. CDR3 residues: CASTPPRTLSNQPQHF. The CDR3 DNA reads as TGCGCCAGCACCCCGCCAAGGACGCTTAGCAATCAGCCCCAGCATTTT.

The chain links TRBV10-3 to TRBJ1-2; TRBD1 aligns across 7 bases. Germline CDR1 ENHRY, CDR2 SYGVKD. The trim removed 8 bases at V and 4 bases at J, leaving 7 bases unmatched. The CDR3 loop spans 13 amino acids. The CDR3 coding sequence is TGTGCCATCGAACAGGGGAGGGGCTATGGCTACACCTTC. Protein: CAIEQGRGYGYTF.

This chain uses TRBV2 with TRBJ2-5; perhaps TRBD2 as D (5 bases). Between the trimmed V and J ends, which lost 6 bases and 2 bases, there was a span of 10 bases. The CDR3 sequence is 13 residues long. Germline CDR1 SNHLY, CDR2 FYNNEI. CDR3 DNA sequence: TGTGCCAGCAGGGCCACTAGACAAGAGACCCAGTACTTC. Protein product: CASRATRQETQYF. Full variable domain (remainder filled in from reference TRBV2 and TRBJ2-5): EPEVTQTPSHQVTQMGQEVILRCVPISNHLYFYWYRQILGQKVEFLVSFYNNEISEKSEIFDDQFSVERPDGSNFTLKIRSTKLEDSAMYFCASRATRQETQYFGPGTRLLVL.

The V gene is TRBV25-1, the J gene TRBJ1-3; no definite D call. Trimming removed 1 base from V and 0 bases from J, with 10 bases in between. This CDR3 region has 16 residues. The germline V gene encodes CDR1 MGHDK and CDR2 SYGVNS. The DNA of the CDR3 is TGTGCCAGCAGTGAATCTCGGGCAGACTCTGGAAACACCATATATTTT. This encodes CASSESRADSGNTIYF.

In this sample, this clone turned up a few times. J is TRBJ2-2 and V is TRBV5-1; TRBD1 aligns across 7 bases. The germline gives CDR1 SGHRS, CDR2 YFSETQ. This CDR3 comprises 14 residues. V shed 4 bases, J shed 4 bases, and the junction held 4 bases outside the gene matches. The CDR3 coding sequence is TGCGCCAGCAGCGACACAGGGGTCACCGGGGAGCTGTTTTTT. Translated: CASSDTGVTGELFF.

This chain joins TRBV19 and TRBJ1-5; TRBD1 agrees at 8 bases. Germline V gene lookup returns CDR1 LNHDA and CDR2 SQIVND (reference sequence). The junction had 8 bases not matched to a gene; V was cut back by 6 bases and J by 1 base. The CDR3 is 16 residues long. As DNA, the CDR3 is TGTGCCAGTAGCCCTATCAGGGGGCGAAGCAATCAGCCCCAGCATTTT. Protein: CASSPIRGRSNQPQHF.

As to this clone: One end of the junction does not line up with germline, which may come from a read error. The chain combines TRBV29-1 with TRBJ2-7, with D perhaps matching TRBD1 (5 bases). The CDR3 extends over 12 amino acids. Per germline, CDR1 SQVTM and CDR2 ANQGSEA. The CDR3 here is CSVKDSHYEQYF. The CDR3 DNA is TGCAGCGTTAAAGACAGCCACTACGAGCAGTACTTC.

This clone occurred a few times. The chain recombines TRBV5-6 with TRBJ1-2; D remains ambiguous. V lost 5 bases and J 8 bases, leaving 22 bases between the germline ends. This CDR3 region has 15 residues. Germline V gene lookup returns CDR1 SGHDT and CDR2 YYEEEE. The chain's CDR3 is CASSYLTEGTRGYTF. The CDR3 coding sequence is TGTGCCAGCAGTTATCTTACGGAGGGAACTCGCGGCTACACCTTC. Using reference TRBV5-6 and TRBJ1-2 for the parts outside the CDR3, the full variable domain is DAGVTQSPTHLIKTRGQQVTLRCSPKSGHDTVSWYQQALGQGPQFIFQYYEEEERQRGNFPDRFSGHQFPNYSSELNVNALLLGDSALYLCASSYLTEGTRGYTFGSGTRLTVV.

This clone was seen only once. CDR3 bases: TGTGCCAGCAGCCGCGGGGGAAGTAGTCAGCCCCAGCATTTT. It encodes CASSRGGSSQPQHF. V is TRBV7-9 and J is TRBJ1-5; D is perhaps TRBD1 (5 bases). The CDR3 spans 14 residues. CDR1 and CDR2 (germline): SEHNR, FQNEAQ (reference sequence). V lost 5 bases and J lost 6, with 14 bases in between.

V gene TRBV4-1 combines with J gene TRBJ2-7, with 7 positions matching TRBD1. The V and J ends lost 4 bases and 0 bases, in that order; junction bases with no gene match: 6. This CDR3 spans 15 amino acids. Germline lookup yields CDR1 MGHRA and CDR2 YSYEKL. CDR3 sequence reads: CASSRIQGFSYEQYF. As DNA, the CDR3 is TGCGCCAGCAGCCGAATACAGGGGTTCTCCTACGAGCAGTACTTC.

This clone was detected once. The rearrangement joins TRBV5-1 to TRBJ2-5; D unresolved. This CDR3 is built from 13 residues. Trimming cost V 7 bases and J 1 base, with 11 bases left between them. Germline values: CDR1 SGHRS, CDR2 YFSETQ. The CDR3 nucleotides are TGCGCCAGCCGGCAGGTAGGCCAAGAGACCCAGTACTTC. This sequence encodes CASRQVGQETQYF.

V and J are TRBV7-2 and TRBJ2-6; 7 bases agree with TRBD1. Germline V gives CDR1 SGHTA, CDR2 FQGNSA. V shed 5 bases and J 0 bases; nucleotides not matched to a gene: 13. The CDR3 length is 19 residues. The DNA for the CDR3 is TGTGCCAGCAGCGCACCCGGGACAGCAGCCCACTCTGGGGCCAACGTCCTGACTTTC. It specifies CASSAPGTAAHSGANVLTF.

The table lists this clone with a few counts. V usage is TRBV4-1 and J usage is TRBJ1-5, with 9 bases matching TRBD1. The CDR3 is 16 residues long. Losses at the gene ends were 2 bases for V and 6 bases for J; bases not matched to a gene: 8. The germline V gene has CDR1 MGHRA and CDR2 YSYEKL. CDR3 sequence reads: CASSQPGQGLSQPQHF. The CDR3 DNA is TGCGCCAGCAGCCAACCGGGACAGGGATTAAGTCAGCCCCAGCATTTT.

The chain uses TRBV5-1 and TRBJ2-1, with 7 nucleotides matching TRBD2. V shed 4 bases and J 5 bases; nucleotides not matched to a gene: 6. The CDR3 runs to 14 residues. Germline V gene data show CDR1 as SGHRS and CDR2 as YFSETQ. CDR3 coding DNA: TGCGCCAGCAGCCCCGGGACTACTAACAATGAGCAGTTCTTC. Protein product: CASSPGTTNNEQFF.

The V gene is TRBV29-1, the J gene TRBJ2-3; D is unresolved. There are 11 residues in the CDR3. In germline, CDR1 is SQVTM, CDR2 ANQGSEA. The ends were cut back, 7 bases at V and 2 bases at J, with 7 bases in the middle. CDR3 amino acids: CSGLNTDTQYF. The CDR3 DNA sequence: TGCAGCGGCCTCAACACAGATACGCAGTATTTT.